This paragraph reports one T cell receptor (beta chain). What it binds is unknown. Investigators isolated RNA and reverse transcribed it into cDNA to act as the sequencing template. TCRdb keeps only in-frame clones here, not all; method: immunoSEQ multiplex PCR. The sample has 95,000 to 110,000 clones, more than 75% seen once; the top ten hold around 10%. Germline CDR1 reads SQVTM; CDR2 reads ANQGSEA. The CDR3 spans 13 residues. V lost 6 bases to trimming and J lost 3 bases, with 15 bases between them. The sample is drawn from a study of CD8+ T cells in alopecia areata. About the study: Treated patients were dosed with oral tofacitinib, taking 5 to 10 mg twice daily. The study gave tofacitinib for 6 to 18 months, then 6 months off drug. The study's findings and limits: In scalp and blood, many expanded lesional clones persisted during tofacitinib.

Described treatment: oral pan-JAK inhibitor, 5-10 mg twice daily. The chain recombines TRBV29-1 with TRBJ2-7; D might be TRBD1 (5 bases). The sequences come from CD8+ T cells sorted from blood, collected between weeks 30 and 35, from a patient treated with tofacitinib. This receptor was taken from a human donor with alopecia areata. The CDR3 sequence: CSVVPTDYYEQYF. The CDR3 DNA sequence: TGCAGCGTCGTACCGACAGATTACTACGAGCAGTACTTC.